Below, 13 T cell receptor beta chains from the same sample are listed, as sequenced in a study of memory CD8 T cells in hepatitis C reinfection. The time point denotes: late/post reinfection, 12 to 24 weeks after detection. Sorted cells were sequenced directly ex vivo without any in vitro expansion. The repertoire was sequenced with immunoSEQ multiplex PCR; TCRdb's copy has only in-frame clones and lacks some. This sample yields a few thousand clones, of which 87% are seen a single time; under 30% belongs to the top ten. The sample comprised naive CD8+ T cells sorted from blood. All receptors come from a man aged 50-59 years with hepatitis C virus infection.

The chain uses TRBV7-9 and TRBJ2-7, with 11 bases aligning to TRBD1. V lost 5 bases and J lost 3; bases outside the gene matches: 6. The CDR3 totals 15 residues. Germline lookup yields CDR1 SEHNR and CDR2 FQNEAQ (reference sequence). CDR3 coding DNA: TGTGCCAGCAGCGAAGGACAGGGGGCTATCTACGAGCAGTACTTC. Translating it yields CASSEGQGAIYEQYF.

The rearrangement joins TRBV13 to TRBJ2-7; 7 bases align to TRBD2. The ends lost 4 bases at V and 0 bases at J; junction bases unmatched: 9. Germline loops: CDR1 PRHDT, CDR2 FYEKMQ (reference sequence). The CDR3 sequence is 16 residues long. The chain's CDR3 is CASSSSRTRDSYEQYF. The CDR3 DNA follows: TGTGCCAGCAGCTCGAGCCGGACTAGGGACTCCTACGAGCAGTACTTC. Combining the CDR3 with reference TRBV13 and TRBJ2-7 gives the whole variable domain AAGVIQSPRHLIKEKRETATLKCYPIPRHDTVYWYQQGPGQDPQFLISFYEKMQSDKGSIPDRFSAQQFSDYHSELNMSSLELGDSALYFCASSSSRTRDSYEQYFGPGTRLTVT.

This chain connects TRBV30 to TRBJ1-1, with D perhaps TRBD1 (6 bases). V was clipped by 4 bases and J by 10 bases, with 16 bases between them. Germline CDR1 reads GTSNPN; CDR2 reads SVGIG (reference sequence). The CDR3 is 12 residues long. CDR3 region: CAWIPPGAGAFF. The CDR3 region has the DNA TGTGCCTGGATCCCCCCAGGGGCCGGAGCTTTCTTT. Variable domain in full (rest from reference TRBV30 and TRBJ1-1): SQTIHQWPATLVQPVGSPLSLECTVEGTSNPNLYWYRQAAGRGLQLLFYSVGIGQISSEVPQNLSASRPQDRQFILSSKKLLLSDSGFYLCAWIPPGAGAFFGQGTRLTVV.

This chain links TRBV18 with TRBJ2-7; 8 bases match TRBD2. The CDR3 loop spans 15 amino acids. The V gene's germline CDR1 is KGHSH and CDR2 LQKENI. Trimming at V came to 0 bases and at J to 6 bases, leaving 7 bases not matched to a gene. CDR3 bases: TGTGCCAGCTCACCACCCCAACCGGGACTAGGCGAGCAGTACTTC. Encoded protein: CASSPPQPGLGEQYF. Full variable domain (missing parts from reference TRBV18 and TRBJ2-7): NAGVMQNPRHLVRRRGQEARLRCSPMKGHSHVYWYRQLPEEGLKFMVYLQKENIIDESGMPKERFSAEFPKEGPSILRIQQVVRGDSAAYFCASSPPQPGLGEQYFGPGTRLTVT.

This clone was counted only a few times. V and J are TRBV7-9 and TRBJ2-1; possibly TRBD2 for D (6 bases). Trimming pared 6 bases from V and 5 bases from J, leaving 17 bases between. CDR1 is SEHNR, CDR2 FQNEAQ, per germline (reference sequence). This CDR3 is 15 amino acids long. The CDR3 DNA reads TGTGCCAGCAGTTCCGGCTGGGGGGAGAACAATGAGCAGTTCTTC. It is translated as CASSSGWGENNEQFF.

This rearrangement joins TRBV27 to TRBJ1-2; TRBD1 aligns across 9 bases. V lost 4 bases to trimming and J lost 7 bases; unmatched junction nucleotides: 10. Germline lookup yields CDR1 MNHEY and CDR2 SMNVEV (reference sequence). The CDR3 loop spans 15 amino acids. The CDR3 spells CASSSPQQGAIGYTF. The DNA of the CDR3 is TGTGCCAGCAGTTCCCCCCAACAGGGGGCGATTGGCTACACCTTC.

This clone was seen a single time. The chain couples TRBV2 to TRBJ1-4, with a weak D call TRBD1 (5 bases). The germline V gene has CDR1 SNHLY and CDR2 FYNNEI. This CDR3 has 15 residues. Trimming took off 6 bases at V and 8 bases at J, with 19 bases between the two ends. The CDR3 here is CASSKGPSGKEKLFF. The DNA of the CDR3 is TGTGCCAGCAGCAAAGGACCTTCAGGGAAGGAAAAACTGTTTTTT.

The genes are TRBV9 and TRBJ2-1, with TRBD2 matching over 8 bases. The germline CDR1 and CDR2 sequences are SGDLS and YYNGEE. Trimming took 4 bases from V and 0 from J; bases not matched to a gene: 6. The CDR3 extends over 16 amino acids. CDR3 protein: CASSISGKVSYNEQFF. The CDR3 DNA is TGTGCCAGCAGCATTAGCGGGAAGGTCTCCTACAATGAGCAGTTCTTC. Based on the CDR3 plus reference TRBV9 and TRBJ2-1, the full variable domain is DSGVTQTPKHLITATGQRVTLRCSPRSGDLSVYWYQQSLDQGLQFLIQYYNGEERAKGNILERFSAQQFPDLHSELNLSSLELGDSALYFCASSISGKVSYNEQFFGPGTRLTVL.

This chain joins TRBV2 and TRBJ1-5; D gene unclear. Germline loops: CDR1 SNHLY, CDR2 FYNNEI. The CDR3 is 13 residues long. With 6 bases removed from V and 0 bases from J, the gap between germline ends came to 6 bases. CDR3 DNA sequence: TGTGCCAGCAGAGACTATAGCAATCAGCCCCAGCATTTT. This encodes CASRDYSNQPQHF.

This chain joins TRBV7-8 and TRBJ1-1; 8 positions match TRBD1. The CDR3 length is 17 residues. CDR1 and CDR2 from the germline V gene are SGHVS and FQNEAQ. J gave up 0 bases and V 5 bases, and 11 bases lay outside the gene matches. DNA for the CDR3: TGTGCCAGCAGCGGGGGGACAGGCAAATATCTGAACACTGAAGCTTTCTTT. It translates to CASSGGTGKYLNTEAFF. Complete variable domain (other parts from reference TRBV7-8 and TRBJ1-1): GAGVSQSPRYKVAKRGQDVALRCDPISGHVSLFWYQQALGQGPEFLTYFQNEAQLDKSGLPSDRFFAERPEGSVSTLKIQRTQQEDSAVYLCASSGGTGKYLNTEAFFGQGTRLTVV.

J is TRBJ2-1 and V is TRBV12-5; D is unresolved. The germline CDR1 and CDR2 sequences are LGHNT and FRNRAP. The ends were cut back, 2 bases at V and 9 bases at J, with 17 bases in the middle. This CDR3 region has 15 residues. The CDR3 protein is CASGLTDPRPSEQFF. Written as DNA, the CDR3 is TGTGCTAGTGGTTTGACAGACCCCAGACCCAGTGAGCAGTTCTTC.

This clone was counted a few times. The chain uses TRBV6-5 and TRBJ1-2, with a weak D call TRBD1 (6 bases). The germline gives CDR1 MNHEY, CDR2 SVGAGI. Trimming stripped 6 bases from V and 2 bases from J, with 7 bases between. This CDR3 spans 12 amino acids. CDR3 DNA: TGTGCCAGCAGGGGGGCCAACTATGGCTACACCTTC. It encodes CASRGANYGYTF.

This chain connects TRBV25-1 to TRBJ2-1, with a weak D call TRBD2 (5 bases). Germline CDR1 is MGHDK and CDR2 is SYGVNS. This CDR3 spans 12 amino acids. The V end was cut by 6 bases, the J end by 2 bases, with 5 bases between. The CDR3 coding sequence is TGTGCCAGCAGCGGGGCCTACAATGAGCAGTTCTTC. Residues: CASSGAYNEQFF.